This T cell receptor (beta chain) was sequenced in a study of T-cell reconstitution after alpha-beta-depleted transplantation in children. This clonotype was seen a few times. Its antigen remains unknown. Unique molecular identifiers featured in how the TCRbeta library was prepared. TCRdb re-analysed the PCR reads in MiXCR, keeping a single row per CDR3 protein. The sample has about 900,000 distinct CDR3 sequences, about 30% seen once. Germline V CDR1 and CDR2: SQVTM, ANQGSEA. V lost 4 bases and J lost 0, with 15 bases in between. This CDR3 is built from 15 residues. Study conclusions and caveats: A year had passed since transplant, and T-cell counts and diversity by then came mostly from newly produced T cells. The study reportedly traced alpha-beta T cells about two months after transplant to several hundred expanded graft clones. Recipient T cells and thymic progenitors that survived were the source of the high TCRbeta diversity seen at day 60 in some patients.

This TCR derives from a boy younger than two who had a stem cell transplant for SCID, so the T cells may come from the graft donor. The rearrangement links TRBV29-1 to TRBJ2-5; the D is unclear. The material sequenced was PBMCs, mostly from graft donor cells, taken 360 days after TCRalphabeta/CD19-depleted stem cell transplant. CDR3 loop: CSVVREATYQETQYF. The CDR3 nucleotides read TGCAGCGTTGTTAGGGAAGCCACGTACCAAGAGACCCAGTACTTC.